The 3 T cell receptor beta chains below all came from one sample that was sequenced in a study of blood T cells in healthy people across ages. The second PCR ran roughly 6 to 11 cycles with a sample-barcoded 5' primer and J-beta primers. MiXCR, applied by TCRdb to the 5' RACE reads, yields one record per CDR3 protein. Altogether over a million distinct CDR3 sequences are present, 40% to 50% being singletons, with the ten largest covering 7% to 9%. Sequencing input: blood. Receptors originate from a woman between 18 and 29 years old in good health.

This chain links TRBV5-1 with TRBJ2-1, with D perhaps TRBD1 (5 bases). Trimming took 4 bases from V and 9 from J, leaving 20 bases between them. The CDR3 is 15 residues long. Germline assignment: CDR1 SGHRS and CDR2 YFSETQ. CDR3 in amino acids: CASSTQGASGAEQFF. The CDR3 DNA sequence: TGCGCCAGCAGCACCCAAGGGGCTAGTGGAGCTGAGCAGTTCTTC.

This sequence joins TRBV2 and TRBJ1-2; 11 bases are a match to TRBD1. With 2 bases clipped from V and 4 bases from J, the junction kept 3 bases outside the gene matches. Germline V gene lookup returns CDR1 SNHLY and CDR2 FYNNEI. This CDR3 region has 15 residues. The chain's CDR3 is CASSEPGTGGYGYTF. DNA of the CDR3: TGTGCCAGCAGTGAACCCGGGACAGGGGGCTATGGCTACACCTTC.

The chain couples TRBV3-1 to TRBJ2-7, with TRBD2 matching 9 bases. The CDR3 extends over 14 amino acids. Trimming took 1 base from V and 5 from J; bases not matched to a gene: 3. Germline V gene data show CDR1 as LGHDT and CDR2 as YNNKEL (reference sequence). Here the CDR3 DNA reads TGTGCCAGCAGCCAAGGACTAGCGGCACACGAGCAGTACTTC. Its protein product is CASSQGLAAHEQYF.